This T cell receptor beta chain came from a study of T cell repertoires in cytomegalovirus infection (dated by TCRdb to the late 2010s). Study-wide context: Because public TCR beta signatures pointed to carriage of CMV infection together with the matching HLA type, the HLA type of each donor mattered for the analysis. What the work shows at the level of the full study, not this receptor alone: In the ex vivo response, HLA-C-restricted CMV-specific TCR beta clonotypes were dominant, and in two of eight donors the single most frequent clonotype came from this HLA-C-restricted group. Carriers of CMV infection plus the relevant HLA type were discriminated by the cumulative frequency of public TCR beta family members in the study cohort and in an independent approximately 400-donor cohort.

For this chain, trimming is 3 bases at the V end and 3 bases at the J end, and the number of junction bases without a gene match is 10. Measured from the cysteine to the phenylalanine, the CDR3 is 17 residues long. Only the CDR3 DNA stays, 51 bases, in frame from base 1. The sequencing machine was an Illumina HiSeq 1500. TCRdb's own reprocessing of the public reads used fastp at Q25 and MiXCR and kept productive beta chains. When rows share a CDR3 protein, they turn into one entry using the most common DNA and genes. Here the sample has a few hundred thousand distinct CDR3 sequences; about 18% occur a single time. The ten top clones hold roughly 45% of the sample. Note on this clonotype: This clone's antigen is unknown. Per-base qualities were not stored, and no clone one base away is much larger.

Sample: CD8+ T cells from PBMCs. The chain uses TRBV12-3 or TRBV12-4 and TRBJ2-1; the central 8 bases match TRBD1. This clonotype was sampled from a human donor in good health (CMV status not recorded). Some clones in this sample may be carry-over from other donors' samples. The CDR3 region has the sequence CASSLGQGAHIYNEQFF. The nucleotide sequence reads TGTGCCAGCAGTTTGGGGCAGGGGGCCCACATCTACAATGAGCAGTTCTTC.